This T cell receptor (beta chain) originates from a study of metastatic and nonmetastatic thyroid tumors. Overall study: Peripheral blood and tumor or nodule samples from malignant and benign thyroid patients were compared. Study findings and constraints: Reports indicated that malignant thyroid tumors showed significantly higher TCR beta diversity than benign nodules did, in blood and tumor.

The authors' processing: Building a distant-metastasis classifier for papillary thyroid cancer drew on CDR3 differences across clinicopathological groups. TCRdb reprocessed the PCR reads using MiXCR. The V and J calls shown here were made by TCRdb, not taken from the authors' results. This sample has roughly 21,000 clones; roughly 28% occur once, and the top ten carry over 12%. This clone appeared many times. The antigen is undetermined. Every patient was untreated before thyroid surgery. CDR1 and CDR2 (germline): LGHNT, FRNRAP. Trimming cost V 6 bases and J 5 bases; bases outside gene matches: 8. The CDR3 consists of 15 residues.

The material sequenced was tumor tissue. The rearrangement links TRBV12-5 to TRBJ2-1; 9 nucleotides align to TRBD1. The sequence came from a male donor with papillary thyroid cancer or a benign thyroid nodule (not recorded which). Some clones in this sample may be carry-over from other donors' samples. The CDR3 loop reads CASGHWDRADNEQFF. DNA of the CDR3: TGTGCTAGTGGCCACTGGGACAGGGCAGACAATGAGCAGTTCTTC.